These 22 T cell receptor beta chains originate from one sample sequenced in a study of cytomegalovirus exposure and HLA in healthy donors. Clones were read by immunoSEQ multiplex PCR, and TCRdb kept only the in-frame ones, dropping some. The sample holds under 100,000 clones; almost 85% are singletons and the top ten take 9.5% to 13%. Sequencing was done on a sample of PBMCs. These receptors all stem from a woman aged 18-35 years in good health and CMV-seropositive.

This sequence joins TRBV30 and TRBJ1-6, with TRBD1 identical over 8 bases. Per the germline V gene, CDR1 is GTSNPN and CDR2 is SVGIG (reference sequence). V was pared by 4 bases and J by 11 bases, with 7 bases of the junction left unmatched. The CDR3 has 13 amino acids. The chain's CDR3 is CAWIGQGATPLHF. The CDR3 DNA reads as TGTGCCTGGATCGGACAGGGCGCGACACCCCTCCACTTT.

The DNA for the CDR3 is TGCAGCGTTGACCCCCGGGTCAGATCGAACACTGAAGCTTTCTTT. Translated, it gives CSVDPRVRSNTEAFF. The rearrangement links TRBV29-1 to TRBJ1-1, with D unclear. Germline CDR1 SQVTM, CDR2 ANQGSEA. The CDR3 is made up of 15 amino acids. Trimming pared 3 bases from V and 1 base from J, leaving 15 bases between.

The chain carries TRBV7-2 and TRBJ2-7; D is perhaps TRBD2 (5 bases). V was pared by 3 bases and J by 5 bases, with 11 bases between. Germline assignment: CDR1 SGHTA and CDR2 FQGNSA. The length of the CDR3 is 13 residues. In nucleotides, the CDR3 is TGTGCCAGCAGCTTCGCGGGTAAGAACGAGCAGTACTTC. This codes for CASSFAGKNEQYF.

The chain carries TRBV28 and TRBJ1-5; no reliable D call. The CDR3 runs 15 residues. Trimming pared 8 bases from V and 0 bases from J, leaving 14 bases between. Germline lookup yields CDR1 MDHEN and CDR2 SYDVKM. CDR3 region: CASCIGSHSNQPQHF. DNA of the CDR3: TGTGCCAGCTGCATTGGTAGTCATAGCAATCAGCCCCAGCATTTT.

The chain links TRBV5-4 to TRBJ1-2; D unclear. CDR1 and CDR2 from the germline V gene are SGHNT and YYREEE (reference sequence). The ends were cut back, 3 bases at V and 1 base at J, with 16 bases in the middle. This CDR3 region has 16 residues. The CDR3 sequence is CASSSGGGQINYGYTF. CDR3 bases: TGTGCCAGCAGCTCGGGTGGAGGGCAGATTAACTATGGCTACACCTTC.

The chain is built from TRBV7-3 and TRBJ2-1; 10 bases match TRBD2. This CDR3 has 16 amino acids. Trimming at V came to 1 base and at J to 9 bases, leaving 9 bases not matched to a gene. The germline V gene has CDR1 SGHTA and CDR2 FQGTGA. CDR3 in amino acids: CASSLSSSGGQGEQFF. The DNA of the CDR3 is TGTGCCAGCAGCTTAAGTAGTAGCGGGGGGCAGGGTGAGCAGTTCTTC.

The chain joins TRBV2 to TRBJ2-1; TRBD2 might be the D (5 bases). The germline V gene encodes CDR1 SNHLY and CDR2 FYNNEI. CDR3 length equals 13 residues. V shed 2 bases and J shed 9 bases, with 11 bases lying between them. The CDR3 is CASSERAAGEQFF. CDR3 bases: TGTGCCAGCAGTGAACGGGCGGCGGGTGAGCAGTTCTTC.

V and J are TRBV4-2 and TRBJ2-7; TRBD2 matches 10 bases. The CDR3 consists of 15 residues. J gave up 4 bases and V 5 bases, and 8 bases lay outside the gene matches. The germline V gene encodes CDR1 LGHNA and CDR2 YNFKEQ. The CDR3 DNA is TGTGCCAGCAGCTCAAGAGCGGGGGGGCCTTACGAGCAGTACTTC. Protein product: CASSSRAGGPYEQYF.

This chain connects TRBV6-1 to TRBJ1-5; TRBD1 is a possible D gene (5 bases). V shed 4 bases and J shed 0 bases, with 19 bases lying between them. Germline CDR1 and CDR2: MNHNS and SASEGT. The CDR3 is 18 amino acids. The chain's CDR3 is CASSARIGAAYSNQPQHF. The DNA of the CDR3 is TGTGCCAGCAGTGCTCGAATAGGGGCGGCTTATAGCAATCAGCCCCAGCATTTT.

The chain links TRBV5-5 to TRBJ2-7; TRBD2 matches 9 bases. Germline CDR1 and CDR2: SGHKS and YYEKEE (reference sequence). The CDR3 is 17 residues long. Trimming took 0 bases from V and 1 from J; bases not matched to a gene: 8. CDR3 sequence (DNA): TGTGCCAGCAGCTTGGGGCTAGCGGGGTTTTGGTCCTACGAGCAGTACTTC. Amino acids: CASSLGLAGFWSYEQYF. The full variable domain, completed using reference TRBV5-5 and TRBJ2-7, is DAGVTQSPTHLIKTRGQQVTLRCSPISGHKSVSWYQQVLGQGPQFIFQYYEKEERGRGNFPDRFSARQFPNYSSELNVNALLLGDSALYLCASSLGLAGFWSYEQYFGPGTRLTVT.

In its sample, this clone was seen once. This rearrangement joins TRBV30 to TRBJ1-2; no clear D gene. Trimming left V 3 bases short and J 0 bases short, with 8 bases between. The CDR3 length is 13 residues. Per germline, CDR1 GTSNPN and CDR2 SVGIG (reference sequence). Written as DNA, the CDR3 is TGTGCCTGGAGAGCGCTCTCTAACTATGGCTACACCTTC. This gives the protein CAWRALSNYGYTF.

The V call is TRBV11-2, the J call TRBJ2-7; TRBD2 might be the D (6 bases). This CDR3 contains 14 residues. Germline V gene lookup returns CDR1 SGHAT and CDR2 FQNNGV. Trimming cost V 6 bases and J 2 bases, with 14 bases left between them. Here the CDR3 reads CASSATSLTYEQYF. For the CDR3, the DNA is TGTGCCAGCAGTGCCACTAGCCTAACCTACGAGCAGTACTTC.

This clone was observed once. V is TRBV10-3 and J is TRBJ1-5, with a weak D call TRBD1 (6 bases). Looked up from germline, CDR1 is ENHRY and CDR2 is SYGVKD. V was cut by 3 bases and J by 3 bases, with 12 bases left in between. The CDR3 is made up of 15 amino acids. Here the CDR3 reads CAISEMGTLNQPQHF. The CDR3 DNA sequence: TGTGCCATCAGTGAAATGGGGACACTCAATCAGCCCCAGCATTTT.

The V gene is TRBV21-1, the J gene TRBJ2-7; the DNA was not used to check the table's D call, TRBD1. TRBV21-1 is given as a pseudogene. The CDR3 extends over 15 amino acids. The CDR3 loop is CASSLGPGGRGEQYF. CDR3 sequence (DNA): TGTGCCAGCAGCCTTGGACCAGGGGGTCGAGGCGAGCAGTACTTC.

This clone has only a few counts. The chain couples TRBV2 to TRBJ1-6; 9 nucleotides line up with TRBD1. The CDR3 has 14 amino acids. Germline CDR1 reads SNHLY; CDR2 reads FYNNEI. V was pared by 9 bases and J by 6 bases, with 6 bases of the junction left unmatched. The CDR3: CASATGQGNSPLHF. CDR3 DNA sequence: TGTGCCAGTGCGACGGGACAGGGTAATTCACCCCTCCACTTT.

The chain uses TRBV5-1 and TRBJ2-3, with 10 bases fitting TRBD1. Germline trimming cut 6 bases from V and 5 bases from J; bases unmatched to any gene: 18. The CDR3 is 18 amino acids. Germline loops: CDR1 SGHRS, CDR2 YFSETQ. The CDR3 sequence: CASMTGTGVKVGEDTQYF. The CDR3 nucleotides read TGCGCCAGCATGACCGGGACAGGGGTAAAGGTAGGAGAAGATACGCAGTATTTT.

The chain has TRBV28 and TRBJ1-2; D is unresolved. The CDR3 runs 12 residues. With 6 bases removed from V and 9 bases from J, the gap between germline ends came to 14 bases. The germline gives CDR1 MDHEN, CDR2 SYDVKM. CDR3 sequence reads: CASRFTAESYTF. DNA of the CDR3: TGTGCCAGCAGGTTCACGGCGGAGAGCTACACCTTC.

The chain joins TRBV28 to TRBJ1-3; TRBD1 is a possible D gene (5 bases). Germline loops: CDR1 MDHEN, CDR2 SYDVKM. V gave up 6 bases and J gave up 7 bases, with 19 bases separating them. This CDR3 comprises 15 residues. The CDR3 DNA sequence: TGTGCCAGCAGCCCAGGGCCCCTCGCCGGGAACACCATATATTTT. Amino acids: CASSPGPLAGNTIYF. The variable domain in full, with the rest retrieved from reference TRBV28 and TRBJ1-3, is DVKVTQSSRYLVKRTGEKVFLECVQDMDHENMFWYRQDPGLGLRLIYFSYDVKMKEKGDIPEGYSVSREKKERFSLILESASTNQTSMYLCASSPGPLAGNTIYFGEGSWLTVV.

This chain joins TRBV27 and TRBJ2-7, with 7 nucleotides matching TRBD2. The CDR3 runs 16 residues. Germline loops: CDR1 MNHEY, CDR2 SMNVEV (reference sequence). V was clipped by 6 bases and J by 2 bases; unmatched bases: 13. This chain's CDR3 is CASRLAPPGRPYEQYF. CDR3 nucleotide sequence: TGTGCCAGCAGACTAGCGCCCCCCGGTCGGCCCTACGAGCAGTACTTC.

The chain employs TRBV11-2 and TRBJ1-1; 8 nucleotides agree with TRBD1. V gave up 2 bases and J gave up 8 bases; unmatched junction bases: 7. Looked up from germline, CDR1 is SGHAT and CDR2 is FQNNGV. The CDR3 extends over 14 amino acids. CDR3 DNA: TGTGCCAGCAGCTTAACATTCAGGGGGCAGGAAGCTTTCTTT. Its translation is CASSLTFRGQEAFF.

This chain uses TRBV7-8 with TRBJ2-1; no clear D. CDR3 length equals 11 residues. Germline lookup yields CDR1 SGHVS and CDR2 FQNEAQ. The V end lost 2 bases, the J end lost 10 bases, and 6 bases lay between the germline ends. The CDR3 nucleotides are TGTGCCAGCAGCTTACTCCGGGAGCAGTTCTTC. Translated, it gives CASSLLREQFF.

V is TRBV6-1 and J is TRBJ2-7; 8 bases are shared with TRBD1. This CDR3 has 14 amino acids. V lost 7 bases to trimming and J lost 5 bases; unmatched junction nucleotides: 10. Germline CDR1 and CDR2: MNHNS and SASEGT. The CDR3 reads CASNPPTGDNEQYF. CDR3 DNA: TGTGCCAGCAACCCCCCGACAGGGGACAACGAGCAGTACTTC.